This passage covers 16 T cell receptor beta chains from one sample sequenced in a study of T cell responses to AZD1222 COVID-19 vaccine. Method: immunoSEQ multiplex PCR; TCRdb's copy keeps in-frame clones and lacks some. The top ten hold 12% to 15% of the sample, which has 25,000 to 40,000 clones, roughly 90% seen once. Material: peripheral blood, obtained 28 days after the second AZD1222 dose. The receptors were sampled from an adult who received the AZD1222 COVID-19 vaccine.

This rearrangement joins TRBV3-1 (or the pseudogene TRBV3-2) to TRBJ1-5; TRBD1 agrees at 8 bases. The V gene end was trimmed by 4 bases and the J gene end by 4 bases; junction bases not matched to a gene: 0. The CDR3 spans 13 residues. The germline V gene encodes CDR1 LGHDT and CDR2 YNNKEL (reference sequence). This CDR3 is CASSRTGNQPQHF. CDR3 DNA sequence: TGTGCCAGCAGCCGGACAGGGAATCAGCCCCAGCATTTT.

This CDR3 is CASTAGDNEKLFF. CDR3 sequence (DNA): TGTGCCAGCACAGCCGGAGATAATGAAAAACTGTTTTTT. The chain couples TRBV6-5 to TRBJ1-4; D gene unclear. CDR3 length: 13 amino acids. Germline V lookup: CDR1 MNHEY, CDR2 SVGAGI. The ends were cut back, 7 bases at V and 4 bases at J, with 10 bases in the middle.

The V call is TRBV30, the J call TRBJ1-3; 7 bases agree with TRBD1. This CDR3 contains 15 residues. CDR1 and CDR2 from the germline V gene are GTSNPN and SVGIG (reference sequence). Trimming took 4 bases from V and 0 from J; bases not matched to a gene: 6. CDR3 nucleotides: TGTGCCTGGATGGTGAAGGGGGCCTCTGGAAACACCATATATTTT. Translation: CAWMVKGASGNTIYF.

CDR3 in amino acids: CATSRDTGGGNTIYF. For the CDR3, the DNA is TGTGCCACCAGCAGAGATACAGGGGGTGGAAACACCATATATTTT. This sequence joins TRBV15 and TRBJ1-3; the match to TRBD1 covers 8 bases. CDR1 is LNHNV, CDR2 YYDKDF, per germline (reference sequence). The CDR3 runs 15 residues. Trimming removed 0 bases from V and 3 bases from J; junction bases left unmatched: 1.

V is TRBV7-2 and J is TRBJ1-4; D gene uncertain. The CDR3 sequence is 12 residues long. V lost 5 bases to trimming and J lost 6 bases, with 7 bases between them. From germline, CDR1 is SGHTA and CDR2 FQGNSA. CDR3 amino acids: CASSRFDEKLFF. CDR3 DNA sequence: TGTGCCAGCAGCCGCTTTGATGAAAAACTGTTTTTT.

The chain uses TRBV2 and TRBJ1-6, with TRBD1 as a possible D gene (5 bases). The germline V gene encodes CDR1 SNHLY and CDR2 FYNNEI. This CDR3 region has 15 residues. Trimming removed 6 bases at V and 7 bases at J, with 16 bases between. For the CDR3, the DNA is TGTGCCAGCAGAGGTCGGGACCAAGGGAATTCACCCCTCCACTTT. Protein: CASRGRDQGNSPLHF.

The chain carries TRBV3-1 (or the pseudogene TRBV3-2) and TRBJ2-7; D is ambiguous. This CDR3 has 14 amino acids. V shed 4 bases and J shed 6 bases, with 16 bases lying between them. Germline V gene lookup returns CDR1 LGHDT and CDR2 YNNKEL (reference sequence). CDR3 sequence: CASSPSVPGGEQYF. The CDR3 bases are TGTGCCAGCAGCCCCTCGGTTCCCGGCGGCGAGCAGTACTTC.

The J gene is TRBJ1-5, the V gene TRBV10-3; perhaps TRBD1 as D (6 bases). The CDR3 is 14 residues long. V lost 3 bases, J lost 6 bases, and 12 bases lay in between. CDR1 ENHRY and CDR2 SYGVKD come from the germline V gene. The CDR3 reads CAISESQGGQPQHF. The CDR3, as DNA: TGTGCCATCAGTGAATCACAGGGAGGTCAGCCCCAGCATTTT.

The rearrangement uses TRBV27 and TRBJ1-2, with D tentatively TRBD1 (6 bases). Per the germline V gene, CDR1 is MNHEY and CDR2 is SMNVEV (reference sequence). The V end lost 6 bases, the J end lost 2 bases, and 13 bases lay between the germline ends. The CDR3 spans 14 residues. The DNA for the CDR3 is TGTGCCAGCAGCGTACAGGGCGCAAACTATGGCTACACCTTC. Translated, it gives CASSVQGANYGYTF.

The V call is TRBV5-1, the J call TRBJ2-5, with D tentatively TRBD1 (6 bases). The germline gives CDR1 SGHRS, CDR2 YFSETQ. This CDR3 spans 14 amino acids. V lost 2 bases, J lost 0 bases, and 8 bases lay in between. The CDR3 sequence is CASSLQGNQETQYF. Written as DNA, the CDR3 is TGCGCCAGCAGCTTACAGGGAAACCAAGAGACCCAGTACTTC. The entire variable domain, with the rest obtained from reference TRBV5-1 and TRBJ2-5, is as follows: KAGVTQTPRYLIKTRGQQVTLSCSPISGHRSVSWYQQTPGQGLQFLFEYFSETQRNKGNFPGRFSGRQFSNSRSEMNVSTLELGDSALYLCASSLQGNQETQYFGPGTRLLVL.

The chain couples TRBV4-3 to TRBJ1-6; 7 nucleotides match TRBD1. With V trimmed by 3 bases and J by 3 bases, 5 bases remained unmatched. CDR1 and CDR2 from the germline V gene are LGHNA and YSLEER. CDR3 size: 16 residues. CDR3 bases: TGCGCCAGCAGCCAGTCGACAGGGTTCTATAATTCACCCCTCCACTTT. It is translated as CASSQSTGFYNSPLHF.

The chain couples TRBV6-2 or TRBV6-3 to TRBJ1-4; D is uncertain. The V and J ends lost 2 bases and 11 bases respectively, with 21 bases between them. From germline, CDR1 is MNHEY and CDR2 SVGEGT. CDR3 length equals 16 residues. The CDR3 DNA follows: TGTGCCAGCAGTTACCGCGAGGACGGTGGAGGTAGGAAACTGTTTTTT. Its translation: CASSYREDGGGRKLFF.

As for this clone: Since the CDR3 does not end with the conserved phenylalanine or tryptophan, this likely comes from a read error. The limits of the CDR3 on the DNA are not certain, so only TCRdb's listed CDR3 is given. The rearrangement uses TRBV13 and TRBJ1-3. Per the germline V gene, CDR1 is PRHDT and CDR2 is FYEKMQ (reference sequence). The CDR3 length equals 10 residues, ends included. The CDR3 protein is CASSFRRGCV.

The V gene is TRBV28, the J gene TRBJ2-2, with TRBD2 identical over 7 bases. The germline V gene has CDR1 MDHEN and CDR2 SYDVKM. The J segment lost 7 bases and the V segment lost 3 bases, leaving 5 bases of the junction unmatched. The CDR3 covers 14 residues. CDR3 sequence: CASSLGGFGGELFF. As DNA, the CDR3 is TGTGCCAGCAGTTTGGGGGGGTTCGGCGGGGAGCTGTTTTTT.

The chain recombines TRBV6-6 with TRBJ1-2; no clear D gene. CDR3 length: 12 residues. Germline CDR1 is MNHNY and CDR2 is SVGAGI (reference sequence). V was cut by 0 bases and J by 8 bases, with 7 bases left in between. This CDR3 is CASSYSQGGYTF. CDR3 DNA sequence: TGTGCCAGCAGTTACTCACAAGGGGGCTACACCTTC.

V is TRBV13 and J is TRBJ2-7; possibly TRBD1 or TRBD2 for D (5 bases each). CDR1 is PRHDT and CDR2 is FYEKMQ in the germline V gene (reference sequence). V shed 5 bases and J shed 6 bases, with 14 bases lying between them. The CDR3 is 13 amino acids. The CDR3 is CASSPPRGVEQYF. The DNA of the CDR3 is TGTGCCAGCAGCCCCCCAAGAGGGGTCGAGCAGTACTTC.